This T cell receptor (beta chain) is drawn from a study of cytomegalovirus exposure and HLA in healthy donors (TCRdb year 2017). In terms of the full investigation: According to an earlier analysis of 587 of the donors, 200 million or so T cells yielded over 90 million unique TCR beta sequences and 276 Gb of sequence data. An early release covering 550 to 700 HLA-typed donors comprised 250 to 350 gigabases of sequencing data and around 80 million unique TCR sequences. Of the approximately 400 genotyped donors, approximately 82% fell in the genetic ancestry cluster associated with self-reported Caucasian donors. The aim of the study was to test whether cataloging public T cell receptors could identify signatures of past pathogen exposure. The study profiled the T cell repertoires of some 610 subjects by immunosequencing and related them to cytomegalovirus serostatus. In addition to the first cohort of hundreds of subjects, a separate validation cohort of 120 different subjects was used. To predict cytomegalovirus infection status, the study brought together high-throughput TCR immunosequencing, statistical association of individual TCRs with disease status, and machine learning. A later analysis re-examined previously published TCR beta repertoires from 610 or so donors and added high-resolution HLA genotyping to investigate patterns of TCR occurrence. The later analysis used no new phenotypic data to find candidate immune exposures, relying instead on TCR beta sequences and their occurrence across donors. An earlier analysis of 500 to 650 of the donors applied high-throughput TCR beta sequencing to assess whether each TCR beta V gene segment acted as functional or pseudogenic. Alongside the repertoire data, information on donor age, sex, ethnicity and CMV serostatus was compiled. Genome-wide SNP genotypes for about three fifths of the roughly 670 donors were used in a later genetic analysis, which treated that subset as a discovery cohort. Every repertoire in the discovery cohort had been generated on one and the same sequencing platform. HLA typing covered class I and class II loci at four-digit resolution. Typing coverage varied by locus: about 629-640 donors for A, B, C, DRB1 and DQB1; roughly 560 for DQA1; 600 to 610 for DPA1; roughly 450 for DPB1. Five DR-DQ haplotypes were handled as single units for association and clustering because linkage in the cohort was strong. Across 300 to 500 genotyped donors of the cohort, an average of about 240,000 unique TCR beta nucleotide sequences per donor were sequenced, and about a sixth of those sequences were non-productive.

Including cysteine and phenylalanine, the CDR3 has 15 amino acids. The only DNA kept is the CDR3, 45 bases in frame from the first base. V has 8 bases trimmed and J has 0 bases trimmed; junction bases matching no gene number 4. From a lookup of the germline V gene, CDR1 and CDR2 are MDHEN and SYDVKM. Details on this clone: Its specific antigen is unknown. Base-call qualities are not available, and no considerably larger clone is one nucleotide away.

The research as a whole found: In a later analysis, some 18,000 TCR beta sequences were associated with specific HLA alleles at a false discovery rate of 0.05. In a later analysis, TCR association rates were found to vary across HLA loci, with the most associated TCRs seen for DRB1 alleles and the fewest for HLA-C alleles. A later analysis found that HLA-associated TCR beta chains were more clonally expanded and had lower generation probabilities than equally common non-associated chains. Because the 87-base-pair reads could not distinguish some IMGT-functional V segments, including TRBV6-2 and TRBV6-3, those segments were excluded. The classifier was reported to diagnose cytomegalovirus status with high specificity and sensitivity in both the original and validation cohorts. While some public TCRs were present in many individuals, most TCR sequences turned up only very rarely across donors. Because some donors lacked HLA typing at each locus, the association tests relied only on the typed subset. In this cohort, only TCR beta chains were sequenced, and detectable features were limited by the absence of alpha or paired-chain data. When HLA alleles, especially DR and DQ, strongly co-occurred, attributing TCR associations to individual alleles was difficult. A cluster of highly shared sequence variants was judged likely to be a technical artifact of the sequencing pipeline. The only immune exposure information available for the cohort was CMV serostatus. The study gave a list of 150 to 200 TCR beta chains associated with cytomegalovirus. Several of the top co-occurrence clusters appeared to be linked to parvovirus B19, influenza, CMV and Epstein-Barr virus, according to a later analysis. The authors suggested that the approach could potentially be generalized to other disease states and immunological phenotypes. The presence/absence analyses assumed that sequencing depth was roughly uniform across donors, and that assumption may not be true. A further reported finding was that TCR beta sequences accurately predicted the HLA-A and HLA-B alleles for most subjects in the first cohort. Most CMV-associated TCR beta chains appeared to be HLA-restricted in a later analysis, and the HLA associations seemed to be driven largely by CMV exposure. Compared with the approximately 670-donor mean, donors in an Asian-associated ancestry cluster had fewer N-insertions in productive TCRs, according to a later genetic analysis. Because counts were too low, seventeen rarely observed V segments, including chromosome 9 orphons, were left out of the earlier analysis of approximately 500 of the donors. In a later genetic analysis, a missense DCLRE1C variant was associated with V-gene and J-gene trimming of TCR beta chains, and the association was replicated in an independent cohort. Correlated functional status among segregating V segments might reflect linkage disequilibrium, but an unknown experimental factor could not be ruled out. A few of the identified cytomegalovirus-associated TCR beta chains were confirmed in vitro to be specific for cytomegalovirus antigens. An earlier analysis of approximately 500 of the donors showed that most TCR beta V segments appeared in productive rearrangements either about 90% or about 30% of the time, which broadly matched IMGT annotations.

The cohort consisted of hundreds of healthy bone marrow donors. Cohort members were all nominally healthy when sampled, although unrecorded immune exposures were likely present. The donor was CMV seronegative and was included in the group of over 300 seronegative cohort members. A peripheral blood sample was provided by each donor, and peripheral blood mononuclear cells were used for TCR beta sequencing. The Qiagen DNeasy Blood Extraction Kit was used to extract genomic DNA from the blood cell samples. Receptors were amplified or captured by the immunoSEQ multiplex PCR assay. For the multiplex PCR, a mixture combining 60 forward primers for TCR Vbeta segments and 13 reverse primers for TCR Jbeta segments was used. The CDR3 region of rearranged TCR beta genes was amplified from genomic DNA by a multiplex PCR assay. The Illumina HiSeq System was used to sequence the amplified TCR beta libraries as 87-base-pair reads. The original pipeline was this. Across the 670 or so repertoires, a later analysis counted tens of millions of unique TCR beta chains, 9.5 million to 12 million of which were shared by at least two donors. A nearest-neighbor algorithm error-corrected the raw reads and collapsed the reads into unique sequences, merging closely related sequences to remove PCR and sequencing errors. V, D and J gene segments were assigned by aligning CDR3 sequences to IMGT reference sequences. For a sequence to be retained, at least a six-nucleotide match to both a V gene segment and a J gene segment was required. A rearrangement counted as productive if the CDR3 had no stop codons and remained in frame with V and J, and every other rearrangement counted as non-productive. CDR3 was defined by IMGT convention, running from the second conserved V-encoded cysteine to the conserved J-encoded phenylalanine. The earlier analysis of some 600 of the donors excluded sequences that lacked an unambiguous match to a single V gene segment. An earlier analysis of just under 600 of the donors called V segments functional above 56.7% productive rearrangements and segregating when the between-donor standard deviation exceeded 5%. A statistical classification framework was built to diagnose cytomegalovirus status from the catalog of TCR beta chain sequences. In a later analysis, TCR nucleotide sequences were compared against IMGT/GENE-DB human TR gene sequences so that V and J genes could be assigned. Using the TCRdist pipeline, a later analysis assigned CDR3 sequences along with most-parsimonious VDJ recombination scenarios. In a later analysis, each TCR beta chain was defined by its CDR3 amino acid sequence together with its V-gene family, and reads lacking a unique V-gene family were excluded. To address suspected cross-contamination and a sequencing artifact, a later analysis removed several hundred highly shared, low-generation-probability nucleotide sequences. In a later analysis, a clonal expansion index for each public chain was calculated from normalized within-repertoire ranks of inferred template counts. A later analysis computed generation probabilities with a VDJ recombination model fitted to out-of-frame rearrangements, and checked the results against IGoR. In a later analysis, hypergeometric tests were used to score TCR-TCR, TCR-HLA and TCR-CMV co-occurrence, with a repertoire-size bias correction applied to TCR pairs. False discovery rates were estimated in a later analysis by permuting HLA or CMV assignments 20 times. In a later analysis, co-occurring TCRs were grouped with DBSCAN, and TCRdist sequence similarity was added when clustering was performed within HLA-allele-positive subsets. Repertoires with fewer than 30,000 or more than 120,000 public chains were left out of co-occurrence clustering, as were a handful of repertoires with anomalous nucleotide sharing. This immuneACCESS table, as held by TCRdb, lists in-frame sequences with V and J called but not all clones. Of the missing ones, under half trace to an unresolved V gene in checked studies; the others have no known cause. V, J and clone size are those of that table, while D and trimming were read from the DNA. In all, the sample holds about 120,000 clones, and 82% of those were seen once. Nearly 2.5% of the sample is held by the ten biggest clonotypes.

The V and J genes are TRBV28 and TRBJ1-5, with 10 junctional bases fitting TRBD1. Sequencing was carried out using PBMCs. The receptor was isolated from a woman between 18 and 30 years old in good health and CMV-seronegative. The CDR3 reads CASDGTGVSNQPQHF. The nucleotides are TGTGCCAGCGACGGGACAGGGGTTAGCAATCAGCCCCAGCATTTT.